Listed here are 9 T cell receptor beta chains from one sample, sequenced in a study of Graves' ophthalmopathy and Graves' hyperthyroidism. Amplification of TCR beta CDR3 regions used RNA transcripts. Scientists carried out first-round RT-PCR using HTBI primers and then a second-round multiplex PCR. TCRdb re-derived calls from the multiplex PCR reads in MiXCR, one entry per CDR3 protein. The sample contains 600,000 to 950,000 distinct CDR3 sequences, 35% to 50% of which appear only once. Sequences were obtained from peripheral blood. The receptors originated from an adult man with Graves' ophthalmopathy.

A few counts support this clonotype. This rearrangement joins TRBV20-1 to TRBJ2-7; 7 bases align to TRBD2. The CDR3 sequence is 13 residues long. Trimming cost V 3 bases and J 0 bases; bases outside gene matches: 2. Germline V gene sequence: CDR1 DFQATT, CDR2 SNEGSKA (reference sequence). CDR3 bases: TGCAGTGCTAGCGGGAGGACCTCCTACGAGCAGTACTTC. It translates to CSASGRTSYEQYF.

J is TRBJ2-6 and V is TRBV20-1, with a possible D match to TRBD2 (6 bases). Germline V gives CDR1 DFQATT, CDR2 SNEGSKA (reference sequence). V dropped 4 bases and J dropped 0 bases, with 16 bases sitting between them. The CDR3 contains 17 residues. The CDR3 DNA sequence: TGCAGTGCTAAAGGGGACTTTCGCCTCTCTGGGGCCAACGTCCTGACTTTC. This encodes CSAKGDFRLSGANVLTF.

This clonotype occurred a few times. The chain combines TRBV7-9 with TRBJ2-7; the match to TRBD1 covers 9 bases. Per germline, CDR1 SEHNR and CDR2 FQNEAQ (reference sequence). Trimming took 5 bases from V and 5 from J; bases not matched to a gene: 10. The CDR3 covers 15 residues. CDR3: CASSPPGQGFHEQYF. The CDR3, as DNA: TGTGCCAGCAGCCCTCCCGGACAGGGGTTCCACGAGCAGTACTTC.

This clonotype was detected a few times. This chain links TRBV24-1 with TRBJ1-6; TRBD1 matches 8 bases. CDR1 is KGHDR, CDR2 SFDVKD, per germline. The CDR3 is made up of 23 amino acids. V lost 4 bases and J lost 2; bases outside the gene matches: 24. The CDR3 region is CATSDHLRYAKGQVPPYNSPLHF. In DNA form, the CDR3 reads TGTGCCACCAGTGACCACCTCCGTTATGCCAAGGGACAGGTGCCGCCCTATAATTCACCCCTCCACTTT.

This clonotype was recorded many times. The chain uses TRBV6-4 and TRBJ2-6, with 9 bases matching TRBD1. The CDR3 has 18 amino acids. CDR1 is MRHNA, CDR2 SNTAGT, per germline. The ends lost 3 bases at V and 0 bases at J; junction bases unmatched: 6. The chain's CDR3 is CASSDMGTGSSGANVLTF. The CDR3 nucleotides are TGTGCCAGCAGTGATATGGGGACAGGGTCCTCTGGGGCCAACGTCCTGACTTTC.

This clonotype occurred a few times. This chain uses TRBV28 with TRBJ2-7; D assignment may be TRBD1 or TRBD2 (5 bases each). The CDR3 runs to 15 residues. CDR1 MDHEN and CDR2 SYDVKM come from the germline V gene. V lost 5 bases, J lost 0 bases, and 14 bases lay in between. Written as DNA, the CDR3 is TGTGCCAGCAGTACCGGGACCCGGAGCTCCTACGAGCAGTACTTC. Its translation: CASSTGTRSSYEQYF.

This clonotype has just a few counts. The V gene is TRBV2, the J gene TRBJ2-5; TRBD1 matches 9 bases. The CDR3 totals 15 residues. J was trimmed by 4 bases and V by 6 bases; bases with no gene match: 9. The germline V gene has CDR1 SNHLY and CDR2 FYNNEI. The CDR3 sequence: CASSLRTGVGETQYF. CDR3 nucleotides: TGTGCCAGCAGCCTTCGGACAGGGGTAGGAGAGACCCAGTACTTC.

The chain combines TRBV12-3 or TRBV12-4 with TRBJ1-1; D perhaps matches TRBD1 (5 bases). The V end was cut by 3 bases, the J end by 4 bases, with 15 bases between. The CDR3 runs to 15 residues. The CDR3 DNA is TGTGCCAGCAGTTTGTTTGGCAGGGAGGGCACTGAAGCTTTCTTT. It specifies CASSLFGREGTEAFF.

This clonotype was detected ten times or more. J is TRBJ2-5 and V is TRBV2; maybe TRBD1 (6 bases). This CDR3 is built from 15 residues. Germline loops: CDR1 SNHLY, CDR2 FYNNEI. V lost 6 bases, J lost 1 base, and 15 bases lay in between. Written as DNA, the CDR3 is TGTGCCAGCAGGGTAGGACAGTCCCTCCAAGAGACCCAGTACTTC. Translated, it gives CASRVGQSLQETQYF.